This T cell receptor beta chain appears in the sequencing data of a study of cytomegalovirus exposure and HLA in healthy donors. Germline assignment: CDR1 WSHSY and CDR2 SAAADI. The CDR3 has 16 amino acids. The V end was cut by 3 bases, the J end by 2 bases, with 15 bases between. A multiplex PCR was run with 60 Vbeta primers and 13 Jbeta primers. Method: immunoSEQ multiplex PCR; TCRdb's copy keeps in-frame clones and lacks some. The top ten clones hold about 6.4% of a sample with about 210,000 clones, roughly 82% of them seen once. The material sequenced was PBMCs. The chain employs TRBV10-2 and TRBJ2-3, with D possibly being TRBD2 (6 bases). The TCR sequence derives from a man aged 40-50 years in good health and CMV-seropositive. The CDR3 sequence: CASSDVRRGTTDTQYF. CDR3 DNA: TGCGCCAGCAGTGATGTTCGGCGGGGTACCACAGATACGCAGTATTTT.